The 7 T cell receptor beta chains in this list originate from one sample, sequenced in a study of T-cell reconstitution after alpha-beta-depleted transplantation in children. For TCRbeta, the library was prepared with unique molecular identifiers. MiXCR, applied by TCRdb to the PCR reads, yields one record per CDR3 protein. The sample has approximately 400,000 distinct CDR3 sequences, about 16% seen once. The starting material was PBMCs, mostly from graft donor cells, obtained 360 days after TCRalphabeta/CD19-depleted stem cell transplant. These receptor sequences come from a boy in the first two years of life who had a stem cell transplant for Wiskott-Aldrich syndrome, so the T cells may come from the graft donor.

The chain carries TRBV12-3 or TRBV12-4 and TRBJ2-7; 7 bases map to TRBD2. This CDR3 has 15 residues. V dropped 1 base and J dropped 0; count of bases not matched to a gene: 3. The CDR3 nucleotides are TGTGCCAGCAGTTTAGTCGGGAGGTTCTCCTACGAGCAGTACTTC. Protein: CASSLVGRFSYEQYF.

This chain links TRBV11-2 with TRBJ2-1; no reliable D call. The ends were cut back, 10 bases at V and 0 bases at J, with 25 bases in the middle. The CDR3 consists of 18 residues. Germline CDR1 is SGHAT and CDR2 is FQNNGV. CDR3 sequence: CAISFSGLTLSSYNEQFF. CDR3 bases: TGTGCCATCAGTTTTTCTGGGCTAACCCTTAGCTCCTACAATGAGCAGTTCTTC.

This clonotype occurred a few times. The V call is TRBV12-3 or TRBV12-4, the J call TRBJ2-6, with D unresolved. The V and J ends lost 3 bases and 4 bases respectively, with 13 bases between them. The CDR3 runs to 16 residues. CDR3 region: CASSFLGLRGANVLTF. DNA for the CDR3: TGTGCCAGCAGTTTTTTAGGTTTGAGAGGGGCCAACGTCCTGACTTTC.

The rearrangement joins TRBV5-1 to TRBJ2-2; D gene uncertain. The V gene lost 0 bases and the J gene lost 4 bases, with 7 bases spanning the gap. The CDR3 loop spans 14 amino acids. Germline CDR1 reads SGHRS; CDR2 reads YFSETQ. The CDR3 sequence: CASSLDTPTGELFF. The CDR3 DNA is TGCGCCAGCAGCTTGGACACCCCCACCGGGGAGCTGTTTTTT. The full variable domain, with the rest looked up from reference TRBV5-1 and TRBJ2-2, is KAGVTQTPRYLIKTRGQQVTLSCSPISGHRSVSWYQQTPGQGLQFLFEYFSETQRNKGNFPGRFSGRQFSNSRSEMNVSTLELGDSALYLCASSLDTPTGELFFGEGSRLTVL.

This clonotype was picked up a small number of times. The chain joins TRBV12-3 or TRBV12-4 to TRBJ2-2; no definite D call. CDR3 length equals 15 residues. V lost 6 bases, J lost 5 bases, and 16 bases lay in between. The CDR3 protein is CASRIKGLPTGELFF. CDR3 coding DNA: TGTGCCAGCAGGATAAAGGGTTTACCTACCGGGGAGCTGTTTTTT.

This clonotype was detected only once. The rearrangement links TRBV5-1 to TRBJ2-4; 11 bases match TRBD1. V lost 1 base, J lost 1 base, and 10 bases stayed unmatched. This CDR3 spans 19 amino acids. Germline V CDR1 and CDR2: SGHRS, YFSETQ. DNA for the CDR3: TGCGCCAGCAGCTTGCGGGCCAGGACAGGGGGCCAGGCCAAAAACATTCAGTACTTC. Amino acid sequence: CASSLRARTGGQAKNIQYF.

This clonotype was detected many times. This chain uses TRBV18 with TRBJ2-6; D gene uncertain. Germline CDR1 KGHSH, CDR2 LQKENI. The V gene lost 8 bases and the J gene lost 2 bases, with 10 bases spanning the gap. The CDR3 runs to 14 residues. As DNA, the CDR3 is TGTGCCAGCAGCCCGCCCCCTGGGGCCAACGTCCTGACTTTC. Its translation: CASSPPPGANVLTF.